A single sample gave rise to the 2 T cell receptor beta chains below, sequenced in a study of CD8 T cells in ankylosing spondylitis. TCRdb reanalysed the 5' RACE reads using MiXCR and keeps one entry per CDR3 protein. The table records fewer than 500,000 distinct CDR3 sequences, 20% to 25% of them present only once. Their recognized antigens are unknown. Study-wide results and limits: Blood from ankylosing spondylitis patients appeared to carry a characteristic eight-variant TCR beta motif.

The sample consisted of blood, either unsorted or a sorted T cell fraction (not recorded which). All receptors come from a male donor with ankylosing spondylitis.

This clonotype has just one count. The chain uses TRBV5-8 and TRBJ2-1; D ambiguous. V was shortened by 1 base and J by 6 bases, with 8 bases between the two germline ends. This CDR3 has 13 residues. Germline CDR1 reads SGHTS; CDR2 reads YDEGEE. CDR3 sequence reads: CASSLRTVNEQFF. The CDR3, as DNA: TGTGCCAGCAGCTTGCGAACAGTCAATGAGCAGTTCTTC.

This clonotype came up a few times. The V call is TRBV20-1, the J call TRBJ2-1, with 7 bases fitting TRBD2. The CDR3 extends over 16 amino acids. The V gene's germline CDR1 is DFQATT and CDR2 SNEGSKA (reference sequence). The ends lost 5 bases at V and 7 bases at J; junction bases unmatched: 17. Here the CDR3 DNA reads TGCAGTGCTGCCCGAGGAGGCGGGAGAGGCGCAAATGAGCAGTTCTTC. Amino acids: CSAARGGGRGANEQFF.